This T cell receptor (beta chain) derives from a study of T cell responses to AZD1222 COVID-19 vaccine. Study-level results: Only 5 or 6 people who got AZD1222 tested seropositive at baseline. Spike-specific TCR breadth and depth were elevated following two AZD1222 doses. It should be noted that donors were predominantly white British and more often female, and clonal diversity was possibly underestimated. Nearly half of the spike-specific TCRs reportedly recognize variant regions that carry no mutations.

Profiled with immunoSEQ multiplex PCR; TCRdb holds only in-frame clones, not every one. This table holds approximately 180,000 clones, about 90% found once. This clone was detected a few times. The antigen is unknown. Per germline, CDR1 SGHRS and CDR2 YFSETQ. The length of the CDR3 is 15 residues. V was shortened by 1 base and J by 0 bases, with 11 bases between the two germline ends. This receptor was obtained from an adult who received the MenACWY meningococcal vaccine as a control. The J gene is TRBJ2-7, the V gene TRBV5-1; no clear D gene. Here the sequenced sample was peripheral blood, taken 28 days after the second dose of the MenACWY control vaccine. CDR3 region: CASSLLGSGSYEQYF. The CDR3 nucleotides are TGCGCCAGCAGCTTGTTGGGTTCGGGCTCCTACGAGCAGTACTTC.